The 10 T cell receptor beta chains listed next were all sequenced from one sample in a study of cytomegalovirus exposure and HLA in healthy donors. The data were produced by immunoSEQ multiplex PCR, yet TCRdb's version contains in-frame clones alone and is incomplete. This sample carries about 110,000 clones, roughly 89% of them seen once, and the ten largest clones take over 1.5%. The source material was PBMCs. These receptors were collected from a woman aged 18-29 years in good health and CMV-seronegative.

The chain carries TRBV11-2 and TRBJ2-5; no firm D call. Germline V gene sequence: CDR1 SGHAT, CDR2 FQNNGV. Trimming removed 3 bases from V and 2 bases from J, with 7 bases in between. The CDR3 length is 13 residues. In nucleotides, the CDR3 is TGTGCCAGCAGCTTTGCCCGGCAAGAGACCCAGTACTTC. Encoded protein: CASSFARQETQYF.

The gene calls are TRBV30 and TRBJ1-5, with no clear D. Between the trimmed V and J ends, which lost 0 bases and 4 bases, there was a span of 7 bases. This CDR3 comprises 13 residues. Germline-derived CDR1 and CDR2 are GTSNPN and SVGIG (reference sequence). This CDR3 is CAWSVRANQPQHF. The CDR3 coding sequence is TGTGCCTGGAGTGTGAGGGCAAATCAGCCCCAGCATTTT.

The rearrangement joins TRBV30 to TRBJ1-4; 10 nucleotides align to TRBD1. Germline CDR1 is GTSNPN and CDR2 is SVGIG (reference sequence). The CDR3 is made up of 13 amino acids. V lost 5 bases to trimming and J lost 7 bases; unmatched junction nucleotides: 4. The chain's CDR3 is CAWRGTGVEKLFF. CDR3 nucleotide sequence: TGTGCCTGGCGAGGGACAGGGGTTGAAAAACTGTTTTTT.

The V call is TRBV30, the J call TRBJ2-7; 8 bases line up with TRBD1. Germline loops: CDR1 GTSNPN, CDR2 SVGIG (reference sequence). The V gene end was trimmed by 3 bases and the J gene end by 3 bases; junction bases not matched to a gene: 10. CDR3 length equals 15 residues. The CDR3 bases are TGTGCCTGGAGAGATCCGGGCAGGGGGCACTACGAGCAGTACTTC. Protein product: CAWRDPGRGHYEQYF.

In DNA, the CDR3 is TGTGCCAGCAGTTTCTACCGGACAGGGCGAAACTACGAGCAGTACTTC. Translation: CASSFYRTGRNYEQYF. The chain employs TRBV28 and TRBJ2-7, with 8 bases lining up with TRBD1. After removal of 3 bases from V and 3 bases from J, the junction contained 10 bases not matched to a gene. The CDR3 totals 16 residues. CDR1 is MDHEN and CDR2 is SYDVKM in the germline V gene.

The genes are TRBV30 and TRBJ2-1; TRBD2 might be the D (6 bases). V gave up 1 base and J gave up 6 bases, with 10 bases separating them. This CDR3 is 13 amino acids long. The V gene's germline CDR1 is GTSNPN and CDR2 SVGIG (reference sequence). The CDR3 bases are TGTGCCTGGAGTGCCGGGAGTGGCAATGAGCAGTTCTTC. This codes for CAWSAGSGNEQFF.

V gene TRBV11-2 combines with J gene TRBJ1-1, with D tentatively TRBD1 (5 bases). V was trimmed by 2 bases and J by 2 bases, leaving 12 bases between them. The CDR3 consists of 15 residues. Looked up from germline, CDR1 is SGHAT and CDR2 is FQNNGV. The CDR3 loop reads CASSLTRAGNTEAFF. CDR3 nucleotides: TGTGCCAGCAGCTTAACCAGGGCGGGAAACACTGAAGCTTTCTTT.

The genes are TRBV28 and TRBJ1-2; D perhaps matches TRBD1 (6 bases). Between the trimmed V and J ends, which lost 2 bases and 2 bases, there was a span of 21 bases. The CDR3 is 18 residues long. The germline gives CDR1 MDHEN, CDR2 SYDVKM. As DNA, the CDR3 is TGTGCCAGCAGTTTAATTGAGTTTCCAGGGGATGGAAACTATGGCTACACCTTC. Its protein product is CASSLIEFPGDGNYGYTF.

V and J are TRBV6-5 and TRBJ1-2; D might be TRBD1 (6 bases). V lost 4 bases and J lost 3, with 12 bases in between. This CDR3 has 14 residues. Germline loops: CDR1 MNHEY, CDR2 SVGAGI. The CDR3 coding sequence is TGTGCCAGCAGTTCCACAGGGTCGGACTATGGCTACACCTTC. It is translated as CASSSTGSDYGYTF.

This clone has a single count. The rearrangement links TRBV9 to TRBJ2-7; 7 bases fit TRBD1. The V gene end was trimmed by 0 bases and the J gene end by 1 base; junction bases not matched to a gene: 4. In germline, CDR1 is SGDLS, CDR2 YYNGEE. There are 15 residues in the CDR3. The CDR3 protein is CASSVARDSSYEQYF. CDR3 coding DNA: TGTGCCAGCAGCGTAGCTAGGGACAGTTCCTACGAGCAGTACTTC.